The 9 T cell receptor beta chains listed next were all sequenced from one sample in a study of tumor-infiltrating lymphocytes in primary liver carcinoma. A constant-region primer primed TCR beta cDNA synthesis from roughly 500 ng of total RNA. Three nested multiplex PCR rounds, a slightly modified ARM-PCR method, built the TCR beta libraries. A C-beta reverse primer and TRBV1-TRBV30 forward primers served in each of the first two PCR rounds, at 10 cycles apiece. TCRdb used MiXCR to reprocess the multiplex PCR reads, holding one entry per CDR3 protein. The sample shows 45,000 to 55,000 distinct CDR3 sequences, 70% to 85% of them seen only once. Taking roughly 20-34 mg of unsorted bulk tissue, the authors co-extracted RNA and DNA. The sequencing input was liver tumor tissue from sampling region 5. This sample's subset: tumor region T5, tumor centre. Every receptor here comes from a man aged 40-55 years with primary liver carcinoma and hepatitis B virus infection.

Regarding this clonotype: The junction departs from the called germline gene at one end, perhaps through a read error. The chain couples TRBV30 to TRBJ2-2; possible D gene TRBD2, 6 bases. The germline V gene has CDR1 GTSNPN and CDR2 SVGIG (reference sequence). This CDR3 contains 14 residues. The CDR3 DNA reads TGTGCCAGTCTGGGACTCAGCAGCGCCAGGGAGTTGTTTTTT. Its protein is CASLGLSSARELFF. The full variable domain, completed using reference TRBV30 and TRBJ2-2, is SQTIHQWPATLVQPVGSPLSLECTVEGTSNPNLYWYRQAAGRGLQLLFYSVGIGQISSEVPQNLSASRPQDRQFILSSKKLLLSDSGFYLCASLGLSSARELFFGEGSRLTVL.

As regards this clonotype: In this CDR3 the conserved last residue, phenylalanine or tryptophan, is missing, so a read error is likely. The chain is built from TRBV11-2 and TRBJ1-1; D remains ambiguous. V gave up 10 bases and J gave up 3 bases, with 12 bases separating them. Germline values: CDR1 SGHAT, CDR2 FQNNGV. This CDR3 has 12 amino acids. CDR3 bases: TGTGCCAACAACTTAGGGTACACTGAAGCTTTCATT. Its protein product is CANNLGYTEAFI.

This clonotype has a handful of counts. A much larger clonotype is one base distant, so this may be a read error. The J gene is TRBJ2-5, the V gene TRBV30; the match to TRBD2 covers 9 bases. This CDR3 region has 14 residues. Germline assignment: CDR1 GTSNPN and CDR2 SVGIG (reference sequence). V dropped 0 bases and J dropped 7; count of bases not matched to a gene: 6. CDR3 sequence (DNA): TGTGCCTGGAGTGTAGCGGGAGGAGGAGGGACCCAGTACTTC. Translation: CAWSVAGGGGTQYF.

Remarks on this clonotype: Likely a read error: the CDR3 ends without its conserved phenylalanine or tryptophan. The chain recombines TRBV12-3 or TRBV12-4 with TRBJ2-7; the D gene is possibly TRBD2 (5 bases). Trimming removed 7 bases at V and 3 bases at J, with 13 bases between. There are 13 residues in the CDR3. The CDR3 is CASTRREYYEQYS. The DNA of the CDR3 is TGTGCCAGCACTCGACGGGAATACTACGAGCAGTACTCA.

About this clonotype itself: A much larger clone differs from this one at a single base, so this may be a read error. The chain links TRBV30 to TRBJ2-5, with a possible D match to TRBD1 (5 bases). Trimming took off 5 bases at V and 0 bases at J, with 10 bases between the two ends. This CDR3 has 13 amino acids. In germline, CDR1 is GTSNPN, CDR2 SVGIG (reference sequence). In DNA, the CDR3 is TGTGCCTGGGGTATAGGGGACCAAGAGACCCAGTACTTC. This encodes CAWGIGDQETQYF.

As concerns this clonotype: The junction and the germline gene differ at one end; a read error may be behind it. The CDR3 bases are TGTGCCAGCAGCCCTGAGACAGGGTACTACTACGGGCAGTATTTC. Its protein product is CASSPETGYYYGQYF. The rearrangement links TRBV6-6 to TRBJ2-7; 7 nucleotides agree with TRBD1. Germline assignment: CDR1 MNHNY and CDR2 SVGAGI (reference sequence). CDR3 length: 15 residues.

With regard to this clonotype: One junction end does not reproduce the germline sequence, and a read error may be involved. The J gene is TRBJ2-5, the V gene TRBV11-2; D gene uncertain. The germline V gene encodes CDR1 SGHAT and CDR2 FQNNGV. This CDR3 region has 16 residues. This CDR3 reads CASRSQESAPQETQYF. CDR3 DNA: TGTGCTAGCAGATCCCAGGAGTCGGCCCCCCAAGAGACCCAGTACTTC.

There are a few counts of this clonotype. The conserved final phenylalanine or tryptophan is absent from the CDR3, which likely points to a read error. The V gene is TRBV11-2, the J gene TRBJ2-5; 8 nucleotides agree with TRBD2. Germline V gene sequence: CDR1 SGHAT, CDR2 FQNNGV. The CDR3 loop spans 14 amino acids. DNA for the CDR3: TGTGCCAGTAGCCCTACGGGGGGGAGGGAGACGCAGTACCTC. Translating it yields CASSPTGGRETQYL.

Note on this clonotype: Mismatch with germline at one junction end may stem from a read error. J is TRBJ2-3 and V is TRBV6-1; weak D call: TRBD2 (5 bases). The CDR3 totals 15 residues. Germline assignment: CDR1 MNHNS and CDR2 SASEGT. CDR3 sequence: CASSEVSGLTDTQNF. CDR3 coding DNA: TGTGCCAGCAGTGAGGTAAGCGGCCTCACAGATACGCAGAATTTT.